Listed here are 19 T cell receptor beta chains from one sample, sequenced in a study of cytomegalovirus exposure and HLA in healthy donors. Primers included in the PCR were 60 Vbeta and 13 Jbeta primers. TCRdb's copy holds only in-frame clones and misses some; the assay was immunoSEQ multiplex PCR. Of some 120,000 clones listed, less than 80% are singletons. Sequencing input: PBMCs. The receptor source for this set is a middle-aged woman in good health and CMV-seropositive.

The V and J genes are TRBV21-1 and TRBJ2-6; the table's D call, TRBD1, was not checked against the DNA. TRBV21-1 is labeled a pseudogene. The CDR3 runs 17 residues. The DNA of the CDR3 is TGTGCCAGCAGCAAGGGTACCAGGGGCTCTGGGGCCAACGTCCTGACTTTC. Translation: CASSKGTRGSGANVLTF.

The genes are TRBV30 and TRBJ2-5; TRBD2 matches 12 bases. The J call may be mistaken, given a closer DNA end match to TRBJ2-7. Germline CDR1 is GTSNPN and CDR2 is SVGIG (reference sequence). The CDR3 is made up of 16 amino acids. The CDR3 coding sequence is TGTGCCTGGAGTGCCGGGCTAGCGGGAGGGCCGTACGAGCAGTACTTC. This gives the protein CAWSAGLAGGPYEQYF.

This clone has a single count. For the CDR3, the DNA is TGTGCCAGCAGCCCCGACGGAGCTGGACAAGAGACCCAGTACTTC. Encoded protein: CASSPDGAGQETQYF. V and J are TRBV6-6 and TRBJ2-5, with D unresolved. Trimming cost V 6 bases and J 2 bases, with 16 bases left between them. The V gene's germline CDR1 is MNHNY and CDR2 SVGAGI (reference sequence). The CDR3 runs to 15 residues.

The gene calls are TRBV27 and TRBJ1-5; D might be TRBD1 (5 bases). CDR1 is MNHEY, CDR2 SMNVEV, per germline (reference sequence). There are 15 residues in the CDR3. With 1 base removed from V and 3 bases from J, the gap between germline ends came to 10 bases. DNA of the CDR3: TGTGCCAGCAGTTTATTGGGGGGAGCCAATCAGCCCCAGCATTTT. This codes for CASSLLGGANQPQHF.

The chain links TRBV28 to TRBJ1-2, with D unresolved. Germline CDR1 and CDR2: MDHEN and SYDVKM. Trimming pared 6 bases from V and 1 base from J, leaving 9 bases between. This CDR3 is 13 amino acids long. The CDR3 coding sequence is TGTGCCAGCAGGGCAGAAGATAACTATGGCTACACCTTC. This codes for CASRAEDNYGYTF.

This clone was detected only once. V and J are TRBV28 and TRBJ1-1; TRBD1 matches 7 bases. Per the germline V gene, CDR1 is MDHEN and CDR2 is SYDVKM. V gave up 5 bases and J gave up 7 bases; unmatched junction bases: 19. The CDR3 sequence is 17 residues long. The CDR3: CASSRPRTGTANDEAFF. CDR3 DNA sequence: TGTGCCAGCAGTCGACCGCGGACCGGGACAGCAAACGATGAAGCTTTCTTT.

This chain uses TRBV25-1 with TRBJ1-3; the D is unclear. The germline gives CDR1 MGHDK, CDR2 SYGVNS. This CDR3 has 18 amino acids. Trimming took off 4 bases at V and 0 bases at J, with 19 bases between the two ends. CDR3 nucleotide sequence: TGTGCCAGCAGTGGACTCCCTCGTGACGTGAGCTCTGGAAACACCATATATTTT. Amino acid sequence: CASSGLPRDVSSGNTIYF.

J is TRBJ2-7 and V is TRBV7-9; 9 bases agree with TRBD1. Trimming took 5 bases from V and 10 from J; bases not matched to a gene: 3. This CDR3 contains 11 residues. CDR1 is SEHNR, CDR2 FQNEAQ, per germline (reference sequence). The CDR3 loop is CASSGDRVQYF. In DNA form, the CDR3 reads TGTGCCAGCAGCGGGGACAGGGTTCAGTACTTC.

The V gene is TRBV7-3, the J gene TRBJ2-2, with D hard to call. The germline CDR1 and CDR2 sequences are SGHTA and FQGTGA. The CDR3 loop spans 16 amino acids. Trimming removed 4 bases from V and 1 base from J, with 13 bases in between. CDR3 sequence (DNA): TGTGCCAGCAGCTCTAAGGTGGCGGTGAACACCGGGGAGCTGTTTTTT. Protein product: CASSSKVAVNTGELFF.

The chain uses TRBV6-6 and TRBJ2-7; 7 bases agree with TRBD2. This CDR3 region has 15 residues. V was pared by 8 bases and J by 4 bases, with 14 bases of the junction left unmatched. The germline V gene has CDR1 MNHNY and CDR2 SVGAGI (reference sequence). CDR3 region: CASGESAGDLYEQYF. DNA of the CDR3: TGTGCCAGCGGAGAATCGGCGGGAGATCTTTACGAGCAGTACTTC.

The CDR3 DNA follows: TGTGCCAGCAGCTTAGATTTGGGACAGTCCCCTGAATGGCAATTACGTGGCTACACCTTC. It yields the protein CASSLDLGQSPEWQLRGYTF. The chain joins TRBV11-2 to TRBJ1-2; 7 bases are a match to TRBD1. In germline, CDR1 is SGHAT, CDR2 FQNNGV. Losses at the gene ends were 0 bases for V and 7 bases for J; bases not matched to a gene: 23. The CDR3 sequence is 20 residues long.

This chain links TRBV9 with TRBJ1-5; TRBD1 matches at 7 bases. The CDR3 consists of 13 residues. With V trimmed by 4 bases and J by 10 bases, 8 bases remained unmatched. Germline V gene data show CDR1 as SGDLS and CDR2 as YYNGEE. DNA of the CDR3: TGTGCCAGCAGCTTCACCTACAGGGGTCCCCAGCATTTT. The encoded protein is CASSFTYRGPQHF.

In DNA form, the CDR3 reads TGTGCCAGCAGTTTCACTCGGGACAGGAGCAACTATGGCTACACCTTC. This translates into CASSFTRDRSNYGYTF. The V and J genes are TRBV28 and TRBJ1-2; 8 bases are a match to TRBD1. This CDR3 spans 16 amino acids. CDR1 MDHEN and CDR2 SYDVKM come from the germline V gene. Losses at the gene ends were 3 bases for V and 2 bases for J; bases not matched to a gene: 8.

The rearrangement links TRBV27 to TRBJ1-5; TRBD1 is a possible D gene (6 bases). Germline V gene sequence: CDR1 MNHEY, CDR2 SMNVEV (reference sequence). The V end lost 5 bases, the J end lost 7 bases, and 12 bases lay between the germline ends. CDR3 length: 13 amino acids. The CDR3 loop reads CASSQQGRQPQHF. Written as DNA, the CDR3 is TGTGCCAGCAGTCAACAGGGCCGGCAGCCCCAGCATTTT.

This sequence joins TRBV7-8 and TRBJ2-3; 7 bases line up with TRBD2. V trimming: 5 bases; J trimming: 1 base; junction bases outside the gene matches: 9. The germline gives CDR1 SGHVS, CDR2 FQNEAQ. The CDR3 covers 16 residues. The CDR3 DNA follows: TGTGCCAGCAGCCTCCCGCGGGGGAGGGGCACAGATACGCAGTATTTT. Translating it yields CASSLPRGRGTDTQYF.

This rearrangement joins TRBV19 to TRBJ1-1; 7 nucleotides line up with TRBD1. Germline V gene data show CDR1 as LNHDA and CDR2 as SQIVND (reference sequence). The trim removed 3 bases at V and 5 bases at J, leaving 3 bases unmatched. This CDR3 has 13 amino acids. The CDR3 DNA is TGTGCCAGTAGTATTAGGGGGCGGACTGAAGCTTTCTTT. It encodes CASSIRGRTEAFF.

This clone came up once. This chain connects TRBV30 to TRBJ2-5; D may be TRBD2 (6 bases). Germline loops: CDR1 GTSNPN, CDR2 SVGIG (reference sequence). The CDR3 is made up of 11 amino acids. V was shortened by 5 bases and J by 5 bases, with 9 bases between the two germline ends. CDR3 loop: CAWSGGETQYF. CDR3 bases: TGTGCCTGGTCCGGGGGTGAGACCCAGTACTTC. The entire variable domain, with the rest obtained from reference TRBV30 and TRBJ2-5, is as follows: SQTIHQWPATLVQPVGSPLSLECTVEGTSNPNLYWYRQAAGRGLQLLFYSVGIGQISSEVPQNLSASRPQDRQFILSSKKLLLSDSGFYLCAWSGGETQYFGPGTRLLVL.

Note on this clone: A read error may account for a junction end that differs from germline. This sequence joins TRBV27 and TRBJ2-5; D call uncertain. Germline lookup yields CDR1 MNHEY and CDR2 SMNVEV (reference sequence). The CDR3 sequence is 11 residues long. The CDR3: CASSLMETRYF. The CDR3 DNA sequence: TGTGCCAGCAGTTTGATGGAGACCCGGTACTTC.

This rearrangement joins TRBV7-3 to TRBJ1-2; possibly TRBD1 for D (6 bases). With 4 bases removed from V and 7 bases from J, the gap between germline ends came to 16 bases. There are 14 residues in the CDR3. From germline, CDR1 is SGHTA and CDR2 FQGTGA. CDR3 sequence reads: CASSSPDSRVGYTF. CDR3 in DNA: TGTGCCAGCAGCTCGCCGGACAGTCGGGTTGGCTACACCTTC.